This T cell receptor beta chain originates from a study of CD8+ T cells in alopecia areata. Across the study: Oral tofacitinib, 5 to 10 mg twice daily, was given in an open-label trial. Patients in the study were on tofacitinib for 6 to 18 months, then off it for 6 months. Study results and limitations: More clonal than normal scalp was lesional scalp, particularly alopecia totalis/universalis.

With regard to this clone: No antigen is known for it.

Sequencing used cDNA as its template, made by extracting RNA and reverse transcribing it. TCRdb's copy holds only in-frame clones and misses some; the assay was immunoSEQ multiplex PCR. The sample comprises 100,000 to 150,000 clones, 35% to 45% of which are singletons, and over 3% rests with the top ten. It was from PBMCs that CD4+ and CD8+ T cells were sorted. Germline V lookup: CDR1 MDHEN, CDR2 SYDVKM. The CDR3 is 14 amino acids. Trimming stripped 5 bases from V and 5 bases from J, with 15 bases between. The sequenced sample was CD4+ T cells sorted from blood. V is TRBV28 and J is TRBJ1-2; D unclear. This clonotype originated in a human donor with alopecia areata. The CDR3 sequence: CASSRQRPPYGYTF. The DNA of the CDR3 is TGTGCCAGCAGTCGCCAAAGGCCTCCGTATGGCTACACCTTC.